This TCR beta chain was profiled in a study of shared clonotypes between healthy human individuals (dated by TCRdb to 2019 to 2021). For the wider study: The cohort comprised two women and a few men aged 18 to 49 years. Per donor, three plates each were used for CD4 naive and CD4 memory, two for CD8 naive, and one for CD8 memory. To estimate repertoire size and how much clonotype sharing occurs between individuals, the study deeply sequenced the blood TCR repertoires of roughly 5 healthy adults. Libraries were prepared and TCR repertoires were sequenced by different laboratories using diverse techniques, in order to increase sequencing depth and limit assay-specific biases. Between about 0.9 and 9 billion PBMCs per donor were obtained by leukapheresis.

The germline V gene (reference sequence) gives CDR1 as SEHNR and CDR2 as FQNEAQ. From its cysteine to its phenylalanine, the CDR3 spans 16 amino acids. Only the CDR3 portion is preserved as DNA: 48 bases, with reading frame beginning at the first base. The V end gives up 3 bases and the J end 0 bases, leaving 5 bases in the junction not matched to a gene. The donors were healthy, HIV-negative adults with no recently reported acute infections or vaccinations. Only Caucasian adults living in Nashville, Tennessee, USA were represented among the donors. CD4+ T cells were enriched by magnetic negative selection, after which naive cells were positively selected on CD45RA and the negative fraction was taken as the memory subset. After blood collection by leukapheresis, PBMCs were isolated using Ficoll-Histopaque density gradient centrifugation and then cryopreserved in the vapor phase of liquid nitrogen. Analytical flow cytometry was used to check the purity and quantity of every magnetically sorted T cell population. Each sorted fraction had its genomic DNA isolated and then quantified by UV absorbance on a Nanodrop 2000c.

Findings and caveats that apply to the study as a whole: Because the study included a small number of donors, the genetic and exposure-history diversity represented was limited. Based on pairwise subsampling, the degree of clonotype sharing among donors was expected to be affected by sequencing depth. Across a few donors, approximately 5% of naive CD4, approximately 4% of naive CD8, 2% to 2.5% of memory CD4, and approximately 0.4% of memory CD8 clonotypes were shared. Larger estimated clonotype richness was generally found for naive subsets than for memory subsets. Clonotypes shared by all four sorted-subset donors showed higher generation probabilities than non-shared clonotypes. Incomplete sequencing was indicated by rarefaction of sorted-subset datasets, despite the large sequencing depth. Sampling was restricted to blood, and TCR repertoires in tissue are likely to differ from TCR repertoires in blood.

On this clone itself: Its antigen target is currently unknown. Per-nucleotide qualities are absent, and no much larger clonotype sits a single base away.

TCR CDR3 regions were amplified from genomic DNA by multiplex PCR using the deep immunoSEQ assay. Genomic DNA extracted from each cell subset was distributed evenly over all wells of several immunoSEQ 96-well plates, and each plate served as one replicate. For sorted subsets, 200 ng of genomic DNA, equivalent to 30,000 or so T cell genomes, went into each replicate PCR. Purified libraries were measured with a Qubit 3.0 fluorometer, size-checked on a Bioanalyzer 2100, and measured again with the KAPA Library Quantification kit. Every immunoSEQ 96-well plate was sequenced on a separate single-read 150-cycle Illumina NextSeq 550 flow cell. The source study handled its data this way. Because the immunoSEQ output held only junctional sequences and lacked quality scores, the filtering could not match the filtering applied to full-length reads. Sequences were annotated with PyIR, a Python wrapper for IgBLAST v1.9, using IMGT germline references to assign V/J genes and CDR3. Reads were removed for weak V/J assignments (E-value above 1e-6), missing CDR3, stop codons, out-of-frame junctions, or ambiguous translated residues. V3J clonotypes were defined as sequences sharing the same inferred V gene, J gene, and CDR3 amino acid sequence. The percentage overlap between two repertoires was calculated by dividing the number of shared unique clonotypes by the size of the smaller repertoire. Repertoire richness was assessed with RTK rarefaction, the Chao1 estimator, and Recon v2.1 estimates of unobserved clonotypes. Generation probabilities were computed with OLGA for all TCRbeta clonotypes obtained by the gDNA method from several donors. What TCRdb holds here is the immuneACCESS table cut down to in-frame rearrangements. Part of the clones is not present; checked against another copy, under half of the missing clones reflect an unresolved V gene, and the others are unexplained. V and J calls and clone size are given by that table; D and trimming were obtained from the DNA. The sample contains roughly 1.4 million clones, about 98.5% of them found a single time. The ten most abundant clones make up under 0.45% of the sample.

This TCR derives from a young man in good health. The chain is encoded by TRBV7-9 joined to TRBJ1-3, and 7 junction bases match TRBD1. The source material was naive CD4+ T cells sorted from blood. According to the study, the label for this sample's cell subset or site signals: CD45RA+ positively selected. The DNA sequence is TGTGCCAGCAGCTTTAACCAGGGGGACTCTGGAAACACCATATATTTT. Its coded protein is CASSFNQGDSGNTIYF.